The subject of this entry is one TCR beta chain. The hyperthyroidism patients had all been newly diagnosed, and their disease duration was under 2 months. Their ages ranged from 18 to 65 years. Amplification yielded TCR beta CDR3 regions, with RNA transcripts as the source. Primed by the HTBI set, a first-round RT-PCR was run on the TCR CDR3. TCRdb re-called the multiplex PCR reads through MiXCR, storing one row per CDR3 protein. The sample has about 210,000 distinct CDR3 sequences; over 15% are singletons. The CDR3 length is 15 residues. The germline V gene encodes CDR1 SGHKS and CDR2 YYEKEE (reference sequence). V gave up 3 bases and J gave up 4 bases, with 17 bases separating them. The sample comes from a study of T cells in Graves' hyperthyroidism and ophthalmopathy.

This sequence originates from a man aged 50-60 years with Graves' hyperthyroidism. Sequenced sample: blood. The gene calls are TRBV5-5 and TRBJ2-7; tentatively, D is TRBD1 (6 bases). CDR3 coding DNA: TGTGCCAGCAGCTGGGTCGCAGGGGATTTGTACGAGCAGTACTTC. Residues: CASSWVAGDLYEQYF.